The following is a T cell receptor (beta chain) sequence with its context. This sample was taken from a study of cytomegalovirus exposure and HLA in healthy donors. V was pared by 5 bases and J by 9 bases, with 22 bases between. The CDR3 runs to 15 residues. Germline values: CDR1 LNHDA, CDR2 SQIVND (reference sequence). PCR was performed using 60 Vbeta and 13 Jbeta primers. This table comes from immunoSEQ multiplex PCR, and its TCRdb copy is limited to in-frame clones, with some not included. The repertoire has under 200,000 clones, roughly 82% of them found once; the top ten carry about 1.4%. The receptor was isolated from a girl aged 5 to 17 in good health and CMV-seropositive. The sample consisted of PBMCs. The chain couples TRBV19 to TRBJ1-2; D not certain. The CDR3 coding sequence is TGTGCCAGTAGTCTCTTCGGTAGGGAGGTTACGAGCTACACCTTC. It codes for CASSLFGREVTSYTF.